In this sample, the clone carrying this TCR beta chain turned up a few times. V shed 4 bases and J shed 3 bases, with 13 bases lying between them. Looked up from germline, CDR1 is MGHDK and CDR2 is SYGVNS. This CDR3 is built from 14 residues. During its preparation, the TCRbeta library received unique molecular identifiers. TCRdb passed the PCR reads through MiXCR, listing each CDR3 protein once. Among about 610,000 distinct CDR3 sequences listed, roughly a tenth were seen once. This specimen belongs to a study of T-cell reconstitution after alpha-beta-depleted transplantation in children. This specimen was PBMCs from the stem cell graft donor, taken from the stem cell graft. The chain has TRBV25-1 and TRBJ2-7, with D perhaps TRBD1 (6 bases). The sequence came from a human donor who donated a stem cell graft to a child with acute myeloid leukemia. For the CDR3, the DNA is TGTGCCAGCAGTGCCCGGGACACGGTCTACGAGCAGTACTTC. Translation: CASSARDTVYEQYF.